This paragraph reports one TCR beta chain. What it binds is unknown. Sequenced with the Oncomine TCR Beta short-read assay was DNA taken from cultured CD4+ T cells. One entry per CDR3 protein results from TCRdb running MiXCR on the PCR reads. The sample consists of roughly 19,000 distinct CDR3 sequences, 44% of them appearing once. The CDR3 spans 16 residues. Trimming cost V 7 bases and J 5 bases; bases outside gene matches: 10. CDR1 and CDR2 (germline): MNHEY, SVGEGT. These data belong to a study of vaccination and CD4 T cells after COVID-19. Across the whole study: Six males and four females constituted the convalescent cohort, two of whom were Hispanic. Stimulation used overlapping spike peptides from SARS-CoV-2, HCoV-NL63, HCoV-OC43 and HCoV-229E. Study results and caveats: Only post-vaccination samples contained a median 86.3% of the reactive clones in convalescent patients.

Time point of the sample: late sampling 161 to 241 days after vaccination in a few convalescent patients. As for treatment: approximately nine-day PBMC culture with coronavirus spike peptide pools or control peptides (ViraFEST assay). The sequences come from CD4+ T cells from blood, cultured in vitro, collected about 7 months after SARS-CoV-2 vaccination. V and J are TRBV6-2 or TRBV6-3 and TRBJ2-3; 12 nucleotides agree with TRBD2. The sequence derives from a human donor who had recovered from COVID-19. This CDR3 is CASTLRLAGDGDTQYF. In DNA, the CDR3 is TGTGCCAGCACTTTACGACTAGCGGGGGATGGAGATACGCAGTATTTT.